Here is one TCR beta chain with its context. The protocol was immunoSEQ multiplex PCR, while the TCRdb copy is restricted to in-frame clones and leaves out a portion. The sample yields some 130,000 clones, approximately 91% seen once. V was cut by 4 bases and J by 4 bases, with 17 bases left in between. The CDR3 totals 15 residues. The germline CDR1 and CDR2 sequences are SGHKS and YYEKEE (reference sequence). These data originate in a study of T cell responses to AZD1222 COVID-19 vaccine. The sequencing here drew on peripheral blood, taken 28 days after the second AZD1222 dose. This chain connects TRBV5-5 to TRBJ1-2; a possible D gene is TRBD1 (5 bases). The source is an adult who received the AZD1222 COVID-19 vaccine. CDR3 DNA sequence: TGTGCCAGCAGCACTGGGGCCGGCGGAACCTATGGCTACACCTTC. Protein sequence: CASSTGAGGTYGYTF.